A selection of T cell receptor beta chains follows, all from one sample in a study of blood T cell repertoires in COVID-19. The repertoire was sequenced with immunoSEQ multiplex PCR; TCRdb's copy has only in-frame clones and lacks some. The data hold 200,000 to 250,000 clones, with approximately 82% observed a single time. The sample comprised peripheral blood. The receptors were sampled from a woman of 80 years or more with acute or convalescent COVID-19. Both conserved end residues are part of each CDR3. D genes are given only for firm matches. Size tells how often a clone was seen (once, few, many) or the class of an expanded clone, and some rows leave it out.

TGTGCCAGCAGCCCCGTCGGGGGAACAACAGATACGCAGTATTTT,CASSPVGGTTDTQYF,TRBV7-2,TRBJ2-3,NA,NA
TGTGCCAGCAGCCAACCTAGCGGGTTCCAAGAGACCCAGTACTTC,CASSQPSGFQETQYF,TRBV3-1/TRBV3-2,TRBJ2-5,TRBD2,NA
TGTGCCAGCAGCGTTGCTAACTATGGCTACACCTTC,CASSVANYGYTF,TRBV2,TRBJ1-2,NA,NA
TGTGCCAGCAGTTTATGGACAGGGAACTATGGCTACACCTTC,CASSLWTGNYGYTF,TRBV28,TRBJ1-2,TRBD1,NA
TGTGCCAGCAGCTTAGTGAGGACAGGCTACGAGCAGTACTTC,CASSLVRTGYEQYF,TRBV7-8,TRBJ2-7,TRBD1,NA
TGTGCCAGCAGCCCAAGCCCCAGGGCTGGGGAGACCCAGTACTTC,CASSPSPRAGETQYF,TRBV7-3,TRBJ2-5,NA,once
TGTGCCAGCAGCTTAGGAGGGAGCGGGAGTCCGGGGGAGCTGTTTTTT,CASSLGGSGSPGELFF,TRBV7-9,TRBJ2-2,TRBD2,NA
TGTGCCAGCAGTTACTCTCCGCGGGACTACGAGCAGTACTTC,CASSYSPRDYEQYF,TRBV6-6,TRBJ2-7,NA,NA
TGTGCCAGCAGCCGACAGGGGGCGAGAAACACCATATATTTT,CASSRQGARNTIYF,TRBV3-1/TRBV3-2,TRBJ1-3,TRBD1,NA
TGTGCCAGCAGCCAGGGCACAGGGACAACTCTTTATGAAGCTTTCTTT,CASSQGTGTTLYEAFF,TRBV4-2,TRBJ1-1,NA,NA
TGTGCCAGCAGCCTACAGGTATTGAGTGAGCAGTTCTTC,CASSLQVLSEQFF,TRBV5-6,TRBJ2-1,NA,NA
TGTGCCAGCAGTCTATACAGGGCTCAACCCTACGAGCAGTACTTC,CASSLYRAQPYEQYF,TRBV28,TRBJ2-7,NA,NA
TGTGCCAGCAGCCAAGACCGACTAGCGGGGGGCGAAACCCAAATTACGCAGTATTTT,CASSQDRLAGGETQITQYF,TRBV14,TRBJ2-3,TRBD2,NA
TGCGCCAGCAGCCAAACCACCGCGCGGGGGGAGCAGTACTTC,CASSQTTARGEQYF,TRBV4-3,TRBJ2-7,TRBD2,NA
TGTGCCAGTACCGATTCGGACAGATACGAGCAGTACTTC,CASTDSDRYEQYF,TRBV19,TRBJ2-7,NA,NA
TGTGCCAGCAGACTAGCGGGAGGACCGAACACCGGGGAGCTGTTTTTT,CASRLAGGPNTGELFF,TRBV7-2,TRBJ2-2,TRBD2,NA
TGCAGTGCTAGTGGCGGCAGGGCCTCTAATGAAAAACTGTTTTTT,CSASGGRASNEKLFF,TRBV20-1,TRBJ1-4,NA,NA
TGTGCCAGCAGCTCGCAGGGGGCGCACACTGAAGCTTTCTTT,CASSSQGAHTEAFF,TRBV7-3,TRBJ1-1,TRBD1,NA
TGTGCCAGCAGCGCCACTAGCGGGAGTTTTTATGAGCAGTTCTTC,CASSATSGSFYEQFF,TRBV9,TRBJ2-1,TRBD2,NA
TGTGCCAGCAGTCCCATCGCGCCCAGAGACAATGGCTACACCTTC,CASSPIAPRDNGYTF,TRBV27,TRBJ1-2,NA,NA
TGTGCCAGTAGAAAACGGGGGGACAGGCTCAATCAGCCCCAGCATTTT,CASRKRGDRLNQPQHF,TRBV19,TRBJ1-5,TRBD1,NA
TGCGCCAGCAGCCAAGCTTTTGTCTCTAGCGGGCAAGAGACCCAGTACTTC,CASSQAFVSSGQETQYF,TRBV4-1,TRBJ2-5,TRBD2,NA
TGTGCCAGCAGCTTATTCAAACAGGGGGCAGGCTCCTACAATGAGCAGTTCTTC,CASSLFKQGAGSYNEQFF,TRBV7-6,TRBJ2-1,TRBD1,once
TGTGCCAGTAGTAGGACTAGCGGGGGGACCGAAGAGACCCAGTACTTC,CASSRTSGGTEETQYF,TRBV19,TRBJ2-5,TRBD2,NA
TGTGCCAGCAGCTCGACAGTCCAAGAGACCCAGTACTTC,CASSSTVQETQYF,TRBV5-6,TRBJ2-5,NA,NA
TGTGCCAGCAGAACGGAAGGAGACGAAGCTTTCTTT,CASRTEGDEAFF,TRBV19,TRBJ1-1,NA,NA
TGTGCCAGCAGTTCTCATAGCGGGAGATTTAACGGGGAGCTGTTTTTT,CASSSHSGRFNGELFF,TRBV6-2/TRBV6-3,TRBJ2-2,TRBD2,NA
TGTGCCAGCAGTTACTCCGGGACTAGCGGGGGGCCAACCTACAATGAGCAGTTCTTC,CASSYSGTSGGPTYNEQFF,TRBV2,TRBJ2-1,TRBD2,NA
TGTGCCAGCAGCTTGGCCCCCCAGAACACCGGGGAGCTGTTTTTT,CASSLAPQNTGELFF,TRBV5-6,TRBJ2-2,NA,NA
TGTGCCAGCCAGGGGACAGGGGGAAACTATGGCTACACCTTC,CASQGTGGNYGYTF,TRBV18,TRBJ1-2,TRBD1,once
TGCGCCAGCAGCCAAATCACGGGACAGGGTGAAAAACTGTTTTTT,CASSQITGQGEKLFF,TRBV4-1,TRBJ1-4,TRBD1,NA
TGTGCCAGCAGTGAAGAGGGGGCAGAGTTGGGGAAACTGTTTTTT,CASSEEGAELGKLFF,TRBV2,TRBJ1-4,TRBD1,NA
TGCGCCAGCACACCCAACTGGGACAGCACCTACGAGCAGTACTTC,CASTPNWDSTYEQYF,TRBV5-1,TRBJ2-7,TRBD1,NA
TGTGCCAGCAGTCCAGAGACAGGGGGCCTTCAGCCCCAGCATTTT,CASSPETGGLQPQHF,TRBV6-5,TRBJ1-5,TRBD1,NA
TGTGCCAGCGGCAGGGGGAATTGTGAGACCCAGTACTTC,CASGRGNCETQYF,TRBV3-1/TRBV3-2,TRBJ2-5,TRBD1,NA
TGTGCCACCAGCAGAGGACAGGTCCAAGAGACCCAGTACTTC,CATSRGQVQETQYF,TRBV15,TRBJ2-5,NA,few
TGTGCCAGCAGCTTAGGGAGGGAGGCACCCCTCCACTTT,CASSLGREAPLHF,TRBV11-3,TRBJ1-6,NA,once
TGTGCCAGCAGCCAAAGGACAGGGGGTATAAGTCGCTACGAGCAGTACTTC,CASSQRTGGISRYEQYF,TRBV14,TRBJ2-7,TRBD1,NA
TGTGCCAGCAGCTTAGGAGGATCAGATACGCAGTATTTT,CASSLGGSDTQYF,TRBV7-2,TRBJ2-3,NA,NA
TGTGCCAGCAGCCTGAGGTCTCCTTATAATTCACCCCTCCACTTT,CASSLRSPYNSPLHF,TRBV5-4,TRBJ1-6,NA,few
TGTGCCAGCAGCTTAAAGGCCGGGCTAGCGGGGGGAGTTAACGAGCAGTACTTC,CASSLKAGLAGGVNEQYF,TRBV13,TRBJ2-7,TRBD2,NA